Following are 30 T cell receptor beta chains from one sample sequenced in a study of persistence of HIV-infected CD4 T cells. Cells were stimulated with overlapping HIV-1 Gag 15-mer peptides. Sorting selected CD4+ T cells upregulating both CD40 ligand and CD69. These TCRs are of unknown antigen specificity. Sequencing used immunoSEQ version 4 in survey mode. The table came from immunoSEQ multiplex PCR; TCRdb's copy has only in-frame clones and leaves some out. The repertoire holds roughly 8,500 clones, with roughly 85% as singletons. Sequencing was performed on CD4+ T cells sorted from PBMCs after roughly 18-hour stimulation, taken from a patient who received antiretroviral therapy. These receptors came from an adult woman with HIV who was CMV-seropositive.

The rearrangement links TRBV9 to TRBJ1-2; D gene uncertain. V was shortened by 0 bases and J by 8 bases, with 17 bases between the two germline ends. This CDR3 has 15 residues. The germline gives CDR1 SGDLS, CDR2 YYNGEE. CDR3 amino acids: CASSVAGIGGWGYTF. The CDR3 bases are TGTGCCAGCAGCGTAGCTGGAATTGGAGGGTGGGGCTACACCTTC.

The V gene is TRBV7-9, the J gene TRBJ2-3; D call uncertain. The CDR3 contains 11 residues. Germline CDR1 is SEHNR and CDR2 is FQNEAQ (reference sequence). V dropped 7 bases and J dropped 3 bases, with 5 bases sitting between them. The CDR3 DNA sequence: TGTGCCAGCACCTCTACAGATACGCAGTATTTT. Translation: CASTSTDTQYF.

The V and J genes are TRBV14 and TRBJ1-2, with a possible D match to TRBD1 (6 bases). The V gene lost 0 bases and the J gene lost 5 bases, with 16 bases spanning the gap. Germline lookup yields CDR1 SGHDN and CDR2 FVKESK. The length of the CDR3 is 16 residues. The chain's CDR3 is CASSQEIWGARYGYTF. CDR3 coding DNA: TGTGCCAGCAGCCAAGAAATCTGGGGGGCGCGGTATGGCTACACCTTC.

V and J are TRBV7-8 and TRBJ2-3; D is perhaps TRBD1 (7 bases). Trimming removed 1 base at V and 1 base at J, with 15 bases between. Germline CDR1 SGHVS, CDR2 FQNEAQ. The CDR3 is 17 residues long. The CDR3 DNA is TGTGCCAGCAGCTTAGTCCAGGGGGGTTCCCGCACAGATACGCAGTATTTT. As protein: CASSLVQGGSRTDTQYF.

The CDR3 here is CASSLNYGVLGQTYNEQFF. In DNA, the CDR3 is TGTGCCAGCAGCTTAAATTACGGTGTATTGGGACAGACATACAATGAGCAGTTCTTC. V is TRBV11-2 and J is TRBJ2-1, with TRBD1 identical over 7 bases. The ends lost 2 bases at V and 4 bases at J; junction bases unmatched: 17. CDR3 length: 19 residues. Germline V lookup: CDR1 SGHAT, CDR2 FQNNGV. Drawing the rest from reference TRBV11-2 and TRBJ2-1, the complete variable domain is EAGVAQSPRYKIIEKRQSVAFWCNPISGHATLYWYQQILGQGPKLLIQFQNNGVVDDSQLPKDRFSAERLKGVDSTLKIQPAKLEDSAVYLCASSLNYGVLGQTYNEQFFGPGTRLTVL.

J is TRBJ1-1 and V is TRBV19; possible D gene TRBD1, 6 bases. Trimming took 6 bases from V and 0 from J, leaving 14 bases between them. The CDR3 runs 15 residues. From germline, CDR1 is LNHDA and CDR2 SQIVND (reference sequence). CDR3 DNA: TGTGCCAGTAGGTCAGGGGCGATGGTGAACACTGAAGCTTTCTTT. Protein: CASRSGAMVNTEAFF.

The V gene is TRBV18, the J gene TRBJ2-2; TRBD1 agrees at 9 bases. V lost 3 bases, J lost 4 bases, and 6 bases stayed unmatched. Germline CDR1 is KGHSH and CDR2 is LQKENI. The CDR3 loop spans 16 amino acids. The CDR3 region has the DNA TGTGCCAGCTCACCTACCGGGACAGGGACCACCGGGGAGCTGTTTTTT. As protein: CASSPTGTGTTGELFF.

The gene calls are TRBV11-3 and TRBJ2-5; D could derive from TRBD1 or TRBD2 (5 bases each). Germline V gene sequence: CDR1 SGHNT, CDR2 YENEEA. Trimming left V 10 bases short and J 5 bases short, with 11 bases between. The CDR3 covers 11 residues. DNA for the CDR3: TGTGCCACCAGATGGGGGGAGACCCAGTACTTC. This sequence encodes CATRWGETQYF.

The CDR3 nucleotides read TGTGCCAGCAGTGTAGAGTCCCATACGCAGTATTTT. Encoded protein: CASSVESHTQYF. The rearrangement links TRBV2 to TRBJ2-3; D gene uncertain. Germline V lookup: CDR1 SNHLY, CDR2 FYNNEI. The CDR3 is 12 residues long. Trimming removed 4 bases at V and 7 bases at J, with 9 bases between.

The chain links TRBV10-3 to TRBJ1-1, with 9 bases identical to TRBD1. This CDR3 spans 18 amino acids. Germline values: CDR1 ENHRY, CDR2 SYGVKD. The V and J ends lost 0 bases and 2 bases, in that order; junction bases with no gene match: 10. This chain's CDR3 is CAISESLPGQGSNTEAFF. The CDR3 DNA reads TGTGCCATCAGTGAGTCGTTGCCGGGACAGGGCTCAAACACTGAAGCTTTCTTT.

The chain carries TRBV28 and TRBJ2-7; possible D gene TRBD2, 7 bases. Germline CDR1 MDHEN, CDR2 SYDVKM. The CDR3 has 16 amino acids. Trimming left V 6 bases short and J 6 bases short, with 24 bases between. The CDR3 region is CASSPPMGGGLGEQYF. The DNA for the CDR3 is TGTGCCAGCAGCCCCCCGATGGGAGGGGGTTTGGGCGAGCAGTACTTC.

V and J are TRBV5-6 and TRBJ2-1; 15 bases agree with TRBD2. This CDR3 spans 15 amino acids. Trimming at V came to 0 bases and at J to 12 bases, leaving 4 bases not matched to a gene. Germline CDR1 reads SGHDT; CDR2 reads YYEEEE. CDR3 sequence: CASSLEGTSGGTQFF. CDR3 coding DNA: TGTGCCAGCAGCTTGGAGGGGACTAGCGGGGGGACGCAGTTCTTC.

The gene calls are TRBV4-3 and TRBJ2-3, with D unclear. The germline CDR1 and CDR2 sequences are LGHNA and YSLEER. The CDR3 is 17 residues long. The V gene lost 0 bases and the J gene lost 0 bases, with 13 bases spanning the gap. For the CDR3, the DNA is TGCGCCAGCAGCCAAGATTTTCCAGCAGTGAGCACAGATACGCAGTATTTT. Its translation: CASSQDFPAVSTDTQYF.

A word on this clone: The sample has other DNA sequences that encode this CDR3 too. V gene TRBV28 combines with J gene TRBJ2-7; 7 nucleotides agree with TRBD1. Germline CDR1 MDHEN, CDR2 SYDVKM. J lost 2 bases, V lost 6 bases, and 7 bases had no gene match. CDR3 length: 14 amino acids. The CDR3 protein is CASRAGTGAYEQYF. CDR3 bases: TGTGCCAGCAGGGCCGGAACAGGGGCCTACGAGCAGTACTTC.

The chain carries TRBV5-4 and TRBJ2-7; 7 bases match TRBD1. V lost 3 bases and J lost 1; bases outside the gene matches: 7. The CDR3 contains 15 residues. In germline, CDR1 is SGHNT, CDR2 YYREEE (reference sequence). CDR3 sequence reads: CASSSTGQSSYEQYF. In DNA, the CDR3 is TGTGCCAGCAGCTCGACGGGACAGTCTTCCTACGAGCAGTACTTC.

The J gene is TRBJ2-5, the V gene TRBV7-8, with TRBD2 as a possible D gene (5 bases). The CDR3 sequence is 14 residues long. The V gene's germline CDR1 is SGHVS and CDR2 FQNEAQ. V was clipped by 2 bases and J by 1 base, with 8 bases between them. CDR3 amino acids: CASSLRRTQETQYF. The CDR3 DNA reads as TGTGCCAGCAGCTTACGGAGGACCCAAGAGACCCAGTACTTC.

This clone was detected only once. V gene TRBV19 combines with J gene TRBJ1-5; D perhaps matches TRBD1 (6 bases). Germline V CDR1 and CDR2: LNHDA, SQIVND (reference sequence). The CDR3 length is 16 residues. V lost 0 bases and J 6 bases, leaving 15 bases between the germline ends. Written as DNA, the CDR3 is TGTGCCAGTAGTATAGATAAGATGGGGGGCTTTCAGCCCCAGCATTTT. Its protein product is CASSIDKMGGFQPQHF.

The chain recombines TRBV7-9 with TRBJ2-7, with D possibly being TRBD1 (5 bases). Germline assignment: CDR1 SEHNR and CDR2 FQNEAQ (reference sequence). The V gene lost 5 bases and the J gene lost 6 bases, with 8 bases spanning the gap. This CDR3 is built from 11 residues. CDR3 amino acids: CASSTTGEQYF. For the CDR3, the DNA is TGTGCCAGCAGCACCACAGGCGAGCAGTACTTC. Variable domain in full (rest from reference TRBV7-9 and TRBJ2-7): DTGVSQNPRHKITKRGQNVTFRCDPISEHNRLYWYRQTLGQGPEFLTYFQNEAQLEKSRLLSDRFSAERPKGSFSTLEIQRTEQGDSAMYLCASSTTGEQYFGPGTRLTVT.

The CDR3 spells CATSDGGGADYGYTF. The CDR3 region has the DNA TGTGCCACCAGTGATGGAGGGGGCGCTGACTATGGCTACACCTTC. The gene calls are TRBV24-1 and TRBJ1-2, with TRBD1 matching 7 bases. Germline trimming cut 3 bases from V and 3 bases from J; bases unmatched to any gene: 6. Germline V gene lookup returns CDR1 KGHDR and CDR2 SFDVKD. The CDR3 sequence is 15 residues long.

The chain uses TRBV14 and TRBJ2-7; D remains ambiguous. V lost 0 bases and J lost 0, with 6 bases in between. CDR3 length equals 14 residues. CDR1 and CDR2 from the germline V gene are SGHDN and FVKESK. As DNA, the CDR3 is TGTGCCAGCAGCCAAGAGCTAGTCTCCTACGAGCAGTACTTC. Translated: CASSQELVSYEQYF. Combining the CDR3 with reference TRBV14 and TRBJ2-7 gives the whole variable domain EAGVTQFPSHSVIEKGQTVTLRCDPISGHDNLYWYRRVMGKEIKFLLHFVKESKQDESGMPNNRFLAERTGGTYSTLKVQPAELEDSGVYFCASSQELVSYEQYFGPGTRLTVT.

The chain couples TRBV6-1 to TRBJ2-1, with D possibly matching TRBD1 (6 bases). Per germline, CDR1 MNHNS and CDR2 SASEGT. Trimming cost V 7 bases and J 2 bases, with 15 bases left between them. The CDR3 is 15 amino acids. Written as DNA, the CDR3 is TGTGCCAGCACCCCCCAAGAGGGGGCCTACAATGAGCAGTTCTTC. Translation: CASTPQEGAYNEQFF.

There are a few counts of this clone. Additional DNA sequences in this sample encode the identical CDR3. The chain joins TRBV5-6 to TRBJ2-6; D is undetermined. The CDR3 runs to 15 residues. V lost 1 base to trimming and J lost 0 bases, with 5 bases between them. Germline CDR1 SGHDT, CDR2 YYEEEE. CDR3 sequence: CASSLPGSGANVLTF. In DNA form, the CDR3 reads TGTGCCAGCAGCTTGCCAGGCTCTGGGGCCAACGTCCTGACTTTC. The full variable domain, with the rest looked up from reference TRBV5-6 and TRBJ2-6, is DAGVTQSPTHLIKTRGQQVTLRCSPKSGHDTVSWYQQALGQGPQFIFQYYEEEERQRGNFPDRFSGHQFPNYSSELNVNALLLGDSALYLCASSLPGSGANVLTFGAGSRLTVL.

The chain is built from TRBV19 and TRBJ2-7; 8 bases are shared with TRBD1. Looked up from germline, CDR1 is LNHDA and CDR2 is SQIVND (reference sequence). This CDR3 has 14 amino acids. V lost 6 bases, J lost 2 bases, and 6 bases stayed unmatched. CDR3 region: CASRSRQGTYEQYF. CDR3 sequence (DNA): TGTGCCAGTAGGTCCAGACAGGGGACCTACGAGCAGTACTTC.

The rearrangement links TRBV2 to TRBJ1-4, with D maybe TRBD1 (5 bases). The CDR3 covers 14 residues. Germline V CDR1 and CDR2: SNHLY, FYNNEI. Trimming took 5 bases from V and 0 from J, leaving 7 bases between them. DNA for the CDR3: TGTGCCAGCAGTCCGACAGCAACTAATGAAAAACTGTTTTTT. Its protein is CASSPTATNEKLFF. The whole variable domain, remainder taken from reference TRBV2 and TRBJ1-4, is EPEVTQTPSHQVTQMGQEVILRCVPISNHLYFYWYRQILGQKVEFLVSFYNNEISEKSEIFDDQFSVERPDGSNFTLKIRSTKLEDSAMYFCASSPTATNEKLFFGSGTQLSVL.

The chain recombines TRBV7-9 with TRBJ1-1, with 9 bases fitting TRBD1. With V trimmed by 5 bases and J by 2 bases, 9 bases remained unmatched. CDR1 and CDR2 (germline): SEHNR, FQNEAQ (reference sequence). This CDR3 is 16 amino acids long. The CDR3 reads CASSRLLDRGNTEAFF. The CDR3 coding sequence is TGTGCCAGCAGCCGCCTCCTGGACAGGGGAAACACTGAAGCTTTCTTT.

The CDR3 DNA is TGTGCCAGCAGCCAAGCCTGGAACTCTGGAAACACCATATATTTT. It specifies CASSQAWNSGNTIYF. The chain combines TRBV3-1 (or the pseudogene TRBV3-2) with TRBJ1-3; D not resolved. Trimming pared 1 base from V and 0 bases from J, leaving 7 bases between. From germline, CDR1 is LGHDT and CDR2 YNNKEL (reference sequence). The CDR3 has 15 residues.

Only a few counts were recorded for this clone. The chain links TRBV3-1 (or the pseudogene TRBV3-2) to TRBJ1-4; D is perhaps TRBD1 (5 bases). The germline V gene has CDR1 LGHDT and CDR2 YNNKEL (reference sequence). This CDR3 is 14 amino acids long. Deletions cut 6 bases from V and 7 bases from J, with 15 bases between. The chain's CDR3 is CASRETVEGEKLFF. Written as DNA, the CDR3 is TGTGCCAGCAGAGAGACAGTCGAAGGTGAAAAACTGTTTTTT.

The genes are TRBV2 and TRBJ1-2; weak D call: TRBD1 (6 bases). Germline CDR1 and CDR2: SNHLY and FYNNEI. V lost 5 bases and J lost 8, with 12 bases in between. The CDR3 covers 12 residues. CDR3 sequence (DNA): TGTGCCAGCAGTTGGCAGGGGAACGGCTACACCTTC. Translated: CASSWQGNGYTF.

This clone was recorded only once. The CDR3 loop is CASSPGTGGGNTIYF. The CDR3 DNA reads as TGTGCCAGCAGCCCCGGGACAGGGGGAGGAAACACCATATATTTT. The chain recombines TRBV2 with TRBJ1-3; TRBD1 matches 11 bases. Germline CDR1 and CDR2: SNHLY and FYNNEI. V trimming: 6 bases; J trimming: 4 bases; junction bases outside the gene matches: 5. The CDR3 length is 15 residues.

As for this clone: The CDR3 does not end in the conserved phenylalanine or tryptophan, so this is likely a read error. The DNA is omitted, as the CDR3 cannot be located on it reliably, and the CDR3 follows TCRdb's listing. The V call is TRBV18, the J call TRBJ1-6; TRBD1 is the table's D call and was not checked against the DNA. The germline gives CDR1 KGHSH, CDR2 LQKENI. The CDR3 has 10 residues if both end residues are counted. The CDR3: CASSPRDSEA.